The source of this T cell receptor (beta chain) is a study of blood T cell repertoires in COVID-19. Study information: The study drew acute and convalescent COVID-19 samples from the United States, Italy and Spain. T cells, B-cell-depleted T cells, or PBMCs provided the cDNA or gDNA that served as material.

The germline CDR1 and CDR2 sequences are SGHRS and YFSETQ. V lost 0 bases and J 0 bases, leaving 9 bases between the germline ends. The CDR3 consists of 15 residues. The protocol was immunoSEQ multiplex PCR, while the TCRdb copy is restricted to in-frame clones and leaves out a portion. The sample lists 200,000 or so clones, 65% to 85% occurring once. This clone was observed a few times. The source is a woman aged 25 to 39 who had recovered from COVID-19. Sequencing input: peripheral blood. The chain joins TRBV5-1 to TRBJ1-2; D perhaps matches TRBD1 (6 bases). The CDR3 is CASSLGTDPNYGYTF. CDR3 DNA sequence: TGCGCCAGCAGCTTGGGGACAGACCCTAACTATGGCTACACCTTC. The complete variable domain, with remaining parts taken from reference TRBV5-1 and TRBJ1-2, reads KAGVTQTPRYLIKTRGQQVTLSCSPISGHRSVSWYQQTPGQGLQFLFEYFSETQRNKGNFPGRFSGRQFSNSRSEMNVSTLELGDSALYLCASSLGTDPNYGYTFGSGTRLTVV.